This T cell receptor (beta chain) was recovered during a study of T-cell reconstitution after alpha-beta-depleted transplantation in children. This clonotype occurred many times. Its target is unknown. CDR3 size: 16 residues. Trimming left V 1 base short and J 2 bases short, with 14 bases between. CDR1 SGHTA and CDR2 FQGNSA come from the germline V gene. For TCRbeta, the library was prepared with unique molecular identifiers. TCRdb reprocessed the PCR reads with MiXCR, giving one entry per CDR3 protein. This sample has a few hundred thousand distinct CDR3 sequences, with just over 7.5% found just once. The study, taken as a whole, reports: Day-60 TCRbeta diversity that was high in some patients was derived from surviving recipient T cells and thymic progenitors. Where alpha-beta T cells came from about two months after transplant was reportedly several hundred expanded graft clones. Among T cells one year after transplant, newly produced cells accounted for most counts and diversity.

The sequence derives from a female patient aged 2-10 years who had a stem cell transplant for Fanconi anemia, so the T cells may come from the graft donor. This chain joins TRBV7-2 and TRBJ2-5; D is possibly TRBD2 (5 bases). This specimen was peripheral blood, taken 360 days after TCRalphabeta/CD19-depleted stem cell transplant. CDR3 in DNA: TGTGCCAGCAGCTTAGTTGTAGCGACTGAACAAGAGACCCAGTACTTC. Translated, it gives CASSLVVATEQETQYF.